The 10 T cell receptor beta chains listed next were all sequenced from one sample in a study of cytomegalovirus exposure and HLA in healthy donors. Primers for the PCR totalled 60 Vbeta and 13 Jbeta. The table came from immunoSEQ multiplex PCR; TCRdb's copy has only in-frame clones and leaves some out. This table has 90,000 to 140,000 clones, around 75% appearing once. The sample was PBMCs. All receptors come from a man aged 25 to 40 in good health and CMV-seropositive.

This rearrangement joins TRBV5-1 to TRBJ1-6; no definite D call. Germline CDR1 and CDR2: SGHRS and YFSETQ. The CDR3 is 17 residues long. Between the trimmed V and J ends, which lost 0 bases and 3 bases, there was a span of 13 bases. The CDR3 region has the DNA TGCGCCAGCAGCTTGGTGGGAGCCGAAAACTATAATTCACCCCTCCACTTT. Translated: CASSLVGAENYNSPLHF.

CDR3 amino acids: CASSYRAGYEQYF. CDR3 nucleotides: TGTGCCAGCAGTTACCGCGCCGGTTACGAGCAGTACTTC. This rearrangement joins TRBV6-5 to TRBJ2-7; D is uncertain. Trimming left V 2 bases short and J 4 bases short, with 9 bases between. The CDR3 sequence is 13 residues long. CDR1 and CDR2 from the germline V gene are MNHEY and SVGAGI.

The gene calls are TRBV5-4 and TRBJ2-7, with 7 bases lining up with TRBD1. The V and J ends lost 4 bases and 5 bases, in that order; junction bases with no gene match: 9. The germline CDR1 and CDR2 sequences are SGHNT and YYREEE (reference sequence). This CDR3 spans 14 amino acids. The CDR3 protein is CASSDRTGADEQYF. CDR3 bases: TGTGCCAGCAGCGACCGGACAGGAGCCGACGAGCAGTACTTC.

The J gene is TRBJ2-5, the V gene TRBV7-2; no clear D gene. The length of the CDR3 is 14 residues. Trimming cost V 5 bases and J 1 base, with 11 bases left between them. CDR1 and CDR2 (germline): SGHTA, FQGNSA. The DNA of the CDR3 is TGTGCCAGCAGCCCCACCAGGTCCCAAGAGACCCAGTACTTC. The encoded protein is CASSPTRSQETQYF.

This chain joins TRBV6-5 and TRBJ2-7, with TRBD1 identical over 8 bases. The V gene end was trimmed by 7 bases and the J gene end by 5 bases; junction bases not matched to a gene: 4. CDR1 MNHEY and CDR2 SVGAGI come from the germline V gene. CDR3 size: 12 residues. The CDR3 DNA reads TGTGCCAGCACGACAGGGGTGGACGAGCAGTACTTC. It translates to CASTTGVDEQYF.

The chain is built from TRBV5-1 and TRBJ1-1; TRBD1 might be the D (5 bases). CDR3 length equals 13 residues. Per the germline V gene, CDR1 is SGHRS and CDR2 is YFSETQ. V shed 4 bases and J shed 1 base, with 8 bases lying between them. The CDR3 DNA reads TGCGCCAGCAGCCTTACAGGGAACACTGAAGCTTTCTTT. Its translation: CASSLTGNTEAFF.

This clone was recorded once. The J gene is TRBJ2-5, the V gene TRBV18, with TRBD2 matching over 10 bases. Germline trimming cut 2 bases from V and 5 bases from J; bases unmatched to any gene: 11. There are 17 residues in the CDR3. Germline CDR1 is KGHSH and CDR2 is LQKENI. CDR3 sequence (DNA): TGTGCCAGCTCACCATCCGCTAGCGGGGGACCTGGGGAGACCCAGTACTTC. Its translation: CASSPSASGGPGETQYF.

The CDR3 bases are TGTGCCAGCAGCTCGACGGGGGCTAGCGGGGGGGAAGAGACCCAGTACTTC. Encoded protein: CASSSTGASGGEETQYF. This sequence joins TRBV9 and TRBJ2-5; TRBD2 matches 12 bases. This CDR3 has 17 amino acids. Germline loops: CDR1 SGDLS, CDR2 YYNGEE. V lost 4 bases and J lost 3; bases outside the gene matches: 10.

The chain carries TRBV6-6 and TRBJ2-7; weak D call: TRBD2 (6 bases). CDR3 length: 11 amino acids. Germline lookup yields CDR1 MNHNY and CDR2 SVGAGI (reference sequence). Trimming shortened V by 8 bases and J by 5 bases, and 10 bases separated the two germline ends. This CDR3 reads CASGGIHEQYF. The CDR3 region has the DNA TGTGCCAGCGGGGGGATCCACGAGCAGTACTTC.

This clone came up a few times. V and J are TRBV6-5 and TRBJ2-7; maybe TRBD1 (5 bases). This CDR3 has 14 amino acids. V was shortened by 5 bases and J by 2 bases, with 13 bases between the two germline ends. Germline V gene data show CDR1 as MNHEY and CDR2 as SVGAGI. CDR3 sequence (DNA): TGTGCCAGCAGTACCAGGGATAGTGCCTACGAGCAGTACTTC. It translates to CASSTRDSAYEQYF.